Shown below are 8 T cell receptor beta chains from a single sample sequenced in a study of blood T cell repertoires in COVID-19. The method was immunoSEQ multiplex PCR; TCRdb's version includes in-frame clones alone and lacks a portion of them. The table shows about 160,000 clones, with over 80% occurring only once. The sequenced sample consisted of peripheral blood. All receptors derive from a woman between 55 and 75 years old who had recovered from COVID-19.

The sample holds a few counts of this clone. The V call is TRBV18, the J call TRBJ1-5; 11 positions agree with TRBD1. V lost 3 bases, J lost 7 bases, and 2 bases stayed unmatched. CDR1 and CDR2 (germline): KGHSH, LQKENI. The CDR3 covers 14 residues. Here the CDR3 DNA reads TGTGCCAGCTCACCGGGACAGGGGGGGCAGCCCCAGCATTTT. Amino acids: CASSPGQGGQPQHF.

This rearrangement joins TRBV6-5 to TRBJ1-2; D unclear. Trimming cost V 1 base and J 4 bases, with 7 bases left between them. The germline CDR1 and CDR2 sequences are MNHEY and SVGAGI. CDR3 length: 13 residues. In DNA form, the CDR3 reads TGTGCCAGCAGTTACTTCGGCGGCTATGGCTACACCTTC. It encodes CASSYFGGYGYTF.

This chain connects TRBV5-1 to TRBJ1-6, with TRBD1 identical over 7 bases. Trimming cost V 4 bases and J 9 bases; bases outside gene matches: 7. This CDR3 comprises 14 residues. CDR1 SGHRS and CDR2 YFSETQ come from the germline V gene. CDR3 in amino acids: CASSLTGDGSPLHF. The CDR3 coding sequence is TGCGCCAGCAGCCTCACAGGGGATGGTTCACCCCTCCACTTT.

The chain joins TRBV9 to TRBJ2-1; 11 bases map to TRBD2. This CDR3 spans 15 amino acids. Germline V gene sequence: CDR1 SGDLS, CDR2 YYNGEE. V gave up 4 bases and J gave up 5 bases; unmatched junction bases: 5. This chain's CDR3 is CASSKTSGGHNEQFF. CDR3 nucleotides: TGTGCCAGCAGCAAAACTAGCGGGGGACACAATGAGCAGTTCTTC.

The CDR3 DNA follows: TGCGCCAGCAGCCCCACAGGAAACTCTGGGGCCAACGTCCTGACTTTC. Translated, it gives CASSPTGNSGANVLTF. The chain links TRBV5-1 to TRBJ2-6; possibly TRBD1 for D (5 bases). The ends were cut back, 4 bases at V and 0 bases at J, with 11 bases in the middle. Per the germline V gene, CDR1 is SGHRS and CDR2 is YFSETQ. This CDR3 region has 16 residues.

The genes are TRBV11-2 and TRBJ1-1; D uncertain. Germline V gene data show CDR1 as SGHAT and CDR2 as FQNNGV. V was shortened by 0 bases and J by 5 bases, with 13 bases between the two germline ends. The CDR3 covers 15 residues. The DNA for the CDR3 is TGTGCCAGCAGCTTAGATCTAGACCGGGTAACTGAAGCTTTCTTT. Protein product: CASSLDLDRVTEAFF.

CDR3 in DNA: TGTGCCAGCAGCCAACGGGACAGGGACTATAACTATGGCTACACCTTC. As protein: CASSQRDRDYNYGYTF. The J gene is TRBJ1-2, the V gene TRBV3-1 (or the pseudogene TRBV3-2); the match to TRBD1 covers 9 bases. Per the germline V gene, CDR1 is LGHDT and CDR2 is YNNKEL (reference sequence). Trimming removed 2 bases from V and 1 base from J; junction bases left unmatched: 5. There are 16 residues in the CDR3.

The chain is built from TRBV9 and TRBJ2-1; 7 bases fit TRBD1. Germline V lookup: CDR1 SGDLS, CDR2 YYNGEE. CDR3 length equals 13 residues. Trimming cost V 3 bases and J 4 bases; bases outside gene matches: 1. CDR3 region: CASSEGQYNEQFF. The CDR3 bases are TGTGCCAGCAGCGAGGGACAGTACAATGAGCAGTTCTTC.